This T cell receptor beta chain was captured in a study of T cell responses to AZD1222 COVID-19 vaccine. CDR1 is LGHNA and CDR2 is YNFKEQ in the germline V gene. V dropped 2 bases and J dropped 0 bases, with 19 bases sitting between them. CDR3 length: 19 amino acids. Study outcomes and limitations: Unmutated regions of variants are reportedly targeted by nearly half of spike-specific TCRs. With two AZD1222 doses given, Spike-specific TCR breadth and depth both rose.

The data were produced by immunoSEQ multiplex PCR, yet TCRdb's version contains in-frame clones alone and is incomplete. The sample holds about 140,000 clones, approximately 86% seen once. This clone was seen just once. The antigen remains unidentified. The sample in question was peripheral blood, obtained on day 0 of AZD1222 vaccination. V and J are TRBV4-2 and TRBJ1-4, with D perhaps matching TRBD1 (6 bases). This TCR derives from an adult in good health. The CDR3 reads CASSQKIQGLDATNEKLFF. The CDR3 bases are TGTGCCAGCAGCCAAAAGATACAGGGCCTTGACGCAACTAATGAAAAACTGTTTTTT.